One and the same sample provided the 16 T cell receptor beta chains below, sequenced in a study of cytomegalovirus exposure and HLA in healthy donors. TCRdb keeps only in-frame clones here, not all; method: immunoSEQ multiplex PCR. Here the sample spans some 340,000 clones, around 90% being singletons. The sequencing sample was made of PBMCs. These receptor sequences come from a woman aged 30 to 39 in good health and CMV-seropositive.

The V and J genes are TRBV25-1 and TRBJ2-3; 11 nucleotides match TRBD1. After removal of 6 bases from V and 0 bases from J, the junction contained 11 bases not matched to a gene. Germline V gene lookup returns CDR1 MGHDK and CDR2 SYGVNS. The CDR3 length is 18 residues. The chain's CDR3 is CASSDGTGGPYSTDTQYF. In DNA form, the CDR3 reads TGTGCCAGCAGCGACGGGACAGGGGGTCCCTATAGCACAGATACGCAGTATTTT.

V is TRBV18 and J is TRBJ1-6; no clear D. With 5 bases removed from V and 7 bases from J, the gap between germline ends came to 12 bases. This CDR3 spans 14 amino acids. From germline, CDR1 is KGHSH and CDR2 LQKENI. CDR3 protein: CASSVQALNSPLHF. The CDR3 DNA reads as TGTGCCAGCTCAGTGCAGGCCCTGAATTCACCCCTCCACTTT.

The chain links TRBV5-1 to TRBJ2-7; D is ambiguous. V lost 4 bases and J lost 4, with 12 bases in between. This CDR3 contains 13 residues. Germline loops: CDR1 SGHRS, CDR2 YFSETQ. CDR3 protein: CASSTLEGYEQYF. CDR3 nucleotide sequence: TGCGCCAGCAGCACTCTGGAAGGGTACGAGCAGTACTTC. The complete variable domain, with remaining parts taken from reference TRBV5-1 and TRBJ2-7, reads KAGVTQTPRYLIKTRGQQVTLSCSPISGHRSVSWYQQTPGQGLQFLFEYFSETQRNKGNFPGRFSGRQFSNSRSEMNVSTLELGDSALYLCASSTLEGYEQYFGPGTRLTVT.

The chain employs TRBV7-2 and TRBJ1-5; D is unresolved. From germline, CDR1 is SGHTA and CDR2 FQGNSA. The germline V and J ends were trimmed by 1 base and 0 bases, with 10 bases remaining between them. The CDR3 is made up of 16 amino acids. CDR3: CASSLVIGDSNQPQHF. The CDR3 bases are TGTGCCAGCAGCTTAGTAATTGGGGATAGCAATCAGCCCCAGCATTTT. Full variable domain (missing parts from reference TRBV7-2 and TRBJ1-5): GAGVSQSPSNKVTEKGKDVELRCDPISGHTALYWYRQSLGQGLEFLIYFQGNSAPDKSGLPSDRFSAERTGGSVSTLTIQRTQQEDSAVYLCASSLVIGDSNQPQHFGDGTRLSIL.

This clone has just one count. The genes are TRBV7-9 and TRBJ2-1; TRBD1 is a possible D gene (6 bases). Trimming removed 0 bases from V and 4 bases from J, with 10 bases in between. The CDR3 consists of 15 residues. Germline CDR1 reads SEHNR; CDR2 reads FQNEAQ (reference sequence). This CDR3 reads CASSLAPTGYNEQFF. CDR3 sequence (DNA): TGTGCCAGCAGCTTAGCCCCTACAGGGTACAATGAGCAGTTCTTC.

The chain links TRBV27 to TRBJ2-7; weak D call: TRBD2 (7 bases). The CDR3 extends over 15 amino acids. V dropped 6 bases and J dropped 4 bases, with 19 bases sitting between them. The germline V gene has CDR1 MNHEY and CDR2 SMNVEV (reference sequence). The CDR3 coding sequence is TGTGCCAGCAGAGATGGCGGGGGCCGTTCGTACGAGCAGTACTTC. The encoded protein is CASRDGGGRSYEQYF.

CDR3 bases: TGTGCCAGCAGACCACTTACAGGGTTTAACTATGGCTACACCTTC. Protein sequence: CASRPLTGFNYGYTF. V gene TRBV6-5 combines with J gene TRBJ1-2, with D perhaps TRBD1 (6 bases). The V end lost 6 bases, the J end lost 1 base, and 15 bases lay between the germline ends. The CDR3 spans 15 residues. CDR1 and CDR2 (germline): MNHEY, SVGAGI.

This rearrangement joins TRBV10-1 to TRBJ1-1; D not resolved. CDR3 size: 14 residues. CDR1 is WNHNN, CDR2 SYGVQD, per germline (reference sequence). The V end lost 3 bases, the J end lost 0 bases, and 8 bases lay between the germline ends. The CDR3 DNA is TGCGCCAGCAGTGAAGGGAGAATGAACACTGAAGCTTTCTTT. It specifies CASSEGRMNTEAFF.

Written as DNA, the CDR3 is TGCGCCAGCAGCCAAGTGAGGGGGACGGGCAATCAGCCCCAGCATTTT. Translated, it gives CASSQVRGTGNQPQHF. V gene TRBV4-3 combines with J gene TRBJ1-5; maybe TRBD1 (6 bases). Per germline, CDR1 LGHNA and CDR2 YSLEER. V lost 1 base, J lost 2 bases, and 12 bases lay in between. The CDR3 contains 16 residues.

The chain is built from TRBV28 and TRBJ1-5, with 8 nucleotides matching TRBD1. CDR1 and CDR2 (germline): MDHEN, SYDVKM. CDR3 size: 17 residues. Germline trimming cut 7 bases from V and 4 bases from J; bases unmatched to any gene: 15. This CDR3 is CASTPMRQGTGNQPQHF. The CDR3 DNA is TGTGCCAGCACCCCTATGCGCCAAGGGACAGGTAATCAGCCCCAGCATTTT.

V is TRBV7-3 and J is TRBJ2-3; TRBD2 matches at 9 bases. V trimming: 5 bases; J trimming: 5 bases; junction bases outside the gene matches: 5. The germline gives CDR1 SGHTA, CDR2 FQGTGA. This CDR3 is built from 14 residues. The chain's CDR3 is CASSPSGGQDTQYF. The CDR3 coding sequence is TGTGCCAGCAGCCCGAGCGGGGGGCAAGATACGCAGTATTTT.

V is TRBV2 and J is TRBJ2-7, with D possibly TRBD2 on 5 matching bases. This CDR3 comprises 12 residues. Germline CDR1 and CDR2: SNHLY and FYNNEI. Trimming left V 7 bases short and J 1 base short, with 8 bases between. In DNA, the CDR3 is TGTGCCAGCAATGAGGGTTCCTACGAGCAGTACTTC. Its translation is CASNEGSYEQYF.

CDR3 bases: TGTGCCAGCAGTGAGGGACGCGGGAGTCGGGCAGATACGCAGTATTTT. Translated, it gives CASSEGRGSRADTQYF. The chain carries TRBV25-1 and TRBJ2-3, with 7 bases lining up with TRBD2. CDR3 length equals 16 residues. Germline V gene sequence: CDR1 MGHDK, CDR2 SYGVNS. V was pared by 3 bases and J by 4 bases, with 10 bases of the junction left unmatched.

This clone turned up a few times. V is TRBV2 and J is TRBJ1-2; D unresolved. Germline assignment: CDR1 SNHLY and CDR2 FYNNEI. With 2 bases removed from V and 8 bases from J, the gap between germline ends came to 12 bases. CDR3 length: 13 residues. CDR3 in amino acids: CASSERGLGGYTF. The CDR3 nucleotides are TGTGCCAGCAGTGAACGAGGGTTGGGGGGCTACACCTTC.

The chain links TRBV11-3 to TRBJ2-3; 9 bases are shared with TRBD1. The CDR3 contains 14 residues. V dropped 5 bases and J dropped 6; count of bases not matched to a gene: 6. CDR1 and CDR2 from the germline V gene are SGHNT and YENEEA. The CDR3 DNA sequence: TGTGCCAGCAGCCCGGGACAGGGAAAGGATACGCAGTATTTT. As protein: CASSPGQGKDTQYF. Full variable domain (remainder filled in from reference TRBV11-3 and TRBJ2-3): EAGVVQSPRYKIIEKKQPVAFWCNPISGHNTLYWYLQNLGQGPELLIRYENEEAVDDSQLPKDRFSAERLKGVDSTLKIQPAELGDSAVYLCASSPGQGKDTQYFGPGTRLTVL.

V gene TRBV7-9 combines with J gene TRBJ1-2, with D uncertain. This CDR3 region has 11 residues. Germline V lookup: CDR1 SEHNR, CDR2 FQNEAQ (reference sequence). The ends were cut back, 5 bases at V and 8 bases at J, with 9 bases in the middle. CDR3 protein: CASSALGGYTF. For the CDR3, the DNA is TGTGCCAGCAGCGCTCTCGGGGGCTACACCTTC.